The 25 T cell receptor beta chains below come from one sample, sequenced in a study of T-cell reconstitution after alpha-beta-depleted transplantation in children. During its preparation, the TCRbeta library received unique molecular identifiers. TCRdb called the PCR reads again in MiXCR, with one record for every CDR3 protein. This table has just over 950,000 distinct CDR3 sequences, 25% to 30% appearing once. Sequencing used PBMCs, mostly from graft donor cells, obtained 360 days after TCRalphabeta/CD19-depleted stem cell transplant. The receptors derive from a boy under three years old who had a stem cell transplant for SCID, so the T cells may come from the graft donor.

V and J are TRBV6-5 and TRBJ2-1; perhaps TRBD1 as D (5 bases). Trimming took off 4 bases at V and 7 bases at J, with 14 bases between the two ends. The CDR3 consists of 14 residues. Germline assignment: CDR1 MNHEY and CDR2 SVGAGI. In DNA form, the CDR3 reads TGTGCCAGCAGTTCCCCCAGGGCGCGTAATGAGCAGTTCTTC. Its translation is CASSSPRARNEQFF.

V usage is TRBV20-1 and J usage is TRBJ1-2; 9 nucleotides agree with TRBD1. The germline gives CDR1 DFQATT, CDR2 SNEGSKA (reference sequence). J gave up 8 bases and V 0 bases, and 4 bases lay outside the gene matches. CDR3 length: 13 amino acids. The CDR3 coding sequence is TGCAGTGCTAGAGAACAGGGGGCGCGGGGCTACACCTTC. It codes for CSAREQGARGYTF.

The chain combines TRBV6-6 with TRBJ2-3; D is unresolved. The CDR3 consists of 12 residues. Germline V gene data show CDR1 as MNHNY and CDR2 as SVGAGI (reference sequence). V dropped 6 bases and J dropped 5 bases, with 9 bases sitting between them. CDR3 nucleotide sequence: TGTGCCAGCAGCCCTGCCCAAGATACGCAGTATTTT. Encoded protein: CASSPAQDTQYF.

The CDR3 is CASSYSTERLATYNEQFF. The CDR3 DNA sequence: TGTGCCAGCAGTTACTCGACTGAACGGCTAGCCACTTACAATGAGCAGTTCTTC. The V gene is TRBV6-5, the J gene TRBJ2-1; D is possibly TRBD2 (5 bases). From germline, CDR1 is MNHEY and CDR2 SVGAGI. Trimming shortened V by 0 bases and J by 4 bases, and 19 bases separated the two germline ends. The CDR3 runs 18 residues.

The V call is TRBV27, the J call TRBJ2-1, with 8 bases identical to TRBD1. V lost 8 bases and J lost 6; bases outside the gene matches: 12. Germline CDR1 is MNHEY and CDR2 is SMNVEV (reference sequence). This CDR3 has 15 amino acids. CDR3 loop: CASVGERQGLNEQFF. The DNA for the CDR3 is TGTGCCAGCGTTGGGGAAAGACAGGGGCTCAATGAGCAGTTCTTC.

This clonotype has ten or more counts. The rearrangement links TRBV12-3 or TRBV12-4 to TRBJ2-6; D gene uncertain. V was clipped by 2 bases and J by 2 bases, with 4 bases between them. The CDR3 consists of 14 residues. The CDR3 here is CASSLTTGANVLTF. The CDR3 region has the DNA TGTGCCAGCAGTTTAACAACTGGGGCCAACGTCCTGACTTTC.

The chain uses TRBV20-1 and TRBJ2-7; no reliable D call. V dropped 2 bases and J dropped 0 bases, with 14 bases sitting between them. The CDR3 runs 15 residues. The germline gives CDR1 DFQATT, CDR2 SNEGSKA (reference sequence). The CDR3 is CSARKVRVGSYEQYF. The CDR3 nucleotides are TGCAGTGCTAGAAAGGTTCGGGTGGGCTCCTACGAGCAGTACTTC.

This chain uses TRBV5-6 with TRBJ2-5; D ambiguous. CDR3 length: 13 amino acids. Germline V CDR1 and CDR2: SGHDT, YYEEEE. The V and J ends lost 1 base and 4 bases respectively, with 8 bases between them. This CDR3 reads CASSLRHRETQYF. In DNA, the CDR3 is TGTGCCAGCAGCTTGCGGCACCGAGAGACCCAGTACTTC.

This chain links TRBV18 with TRBJ2-3, with TRBD1 identical over 9 bases. Germline V gene data show CDR1 as KGHSH and CDR2 as LQKENI. Germline trimming cut 2 bases from V and 1 base from J; bases unmatched to any gene: 4. The CDR3 runs to 16 residues. CDR3 region: CASSPYRGPGTDTQYF. The CDR3 bases are TGTGCCAGCTCACCATACAGGGGGCCAGGCACAGATACGCAGTATTTT.

This chain uses TRBV4-2 with TRBJ2-1, with 11 bases identical to TRBD2. The V and J ends lost 3 bases and 6 bases, in that order; junction bases with no gene match: 4. Per germline, CDR1 LGHNA and CDR2 YNFKEQ. The CDR3 spans 15 residues. CDR3 nucleotide sequence: TGTGCCAGCAGCCACTATAGCGGGGGGGCCAATGAGCAGTTCTTC. Translating it yields CASSHYSGGANEQFF.

V usage is TRBV5-1 and J usage is TRBJ2-3; the D gene is possibly TRBD2 (5 bases). Looked up from germline, CDR1 is SGHRS and CDR2 is YFSETQ. With 3 bases removed from V and 0 bases from J, the gap between germline ends came to 23 bases. This CDR3 contains 19 residues. This CDR3 reads CASSSFRKGLAISTDTQYF. DNA of the CDR3: TGCGCCAGCAGCTCCTTCCGCAAGGGATTAGCGATTAGCACAGATACGCAGTATTTT.

This clonotype was recorded a few times. The rearrangement links TRBV20-1 to TRBJ2-7; D is undetermined. Germline CDR1 DFQATT, CDR2 SNEGSKA (reference sequence). This CDR3 region has 15 residues. Trimming took 0 bases from V and 1 from J, leaving 13 bases between them. As DNA, the CDR3 is TGCAGTGCTAGAGATAGCCCGGTAGGGTCCTACGAGCAGTACTTC. Its protein is CSARDSPVGSYEQYF.

The CDR3 protein is CASSERGQGGTEAFF. CDR3 nucleotides: TGTGCCAGCAGTGAAAGAGGGCAGGGGGGAACTGAAGCTTTCTTT. The chain recombines TRBV2 with TRBJ1-1; 7 positions match TRBD1. Germline CDR1 reads SNHLY; CDR2 reads FYNNEI. V shed 2 bases, J shed 5 bases, and the junction held 8 bases outside the gene matches. The CDR3 is made up of 15 amino acids.

The J gene is TRBJ2-1, the V gene TRBV4-1; D assignment may be TRBD1 or TRBD2 (6 bases each). The V gene's germline CDR1 is MGHRA and CDR2 YSYEKL. The length of the CDR3 is 17 residues. V shed 4 bases and J shed 7 bases, with 23 bases lying between them. The CDR3 sequence is CASSRSSGGREQNEQFF. The CDR3 DNA reads TGCGCCAGCAGCCGTTCCTCTGGGGGGCGAGAACAGAATGAGCAGTTCTTC.

This clonotype was seen a few times. The CDR3, as DNA: TGTGCCAGCAGCCAAGATCTAGGAGGGGAGTACCAAGAGACCCAGTACTTC. This encodes CASSQDLGGEYQETQYF. This chain connects TRBV4-2 to TRBJ2-5; perhaps TRBD2 as D (6 bases). CDR3 length equals 17 residues. V was pared by 0 bases and J by 0 bases, with 14 bases between. The germline gives CDR1 LGHNA, CDR2 YNFKEQ.

This clonotype was observed a handful of times. This chain links TRBV7-2 with TRBJ2-3, with TRBD2 identical over 14 bases. Per germline, CDR1 SGHTA and CDR2 FQGNSA. V was clipped by 0 bases and J by 9 bases; unmatched bases: 5. The length of the CDR3 is 16 residues. In nucleotides, the CDR3 is TGTGCCAGCAGCTTAGCATTTGGACTAGCGGGGGGAACGCAGTATTTT. Amino acid sequence: CASSLAFGLAGGTQYF.

The rearrangement uses TRBV28 and TRBJ1-5; no definite D call. Germline values: CDR1 MDHEN, CDR2 SYDVKM. V was trimmed by 1 base and J by 9 bases, leaving 10 bases between them. This CDR3 contains 13 residues. CDR3 sequence (DNA): TGTGCCAGCAGTTTATTGTCAGATATGCCCCAGCATTTT. Residues: CASSLLSDMPQHF. Drawing the rest from reference TRBV28 and TRBJ1-5, the complete variable domain is DVKVTQSSRYLVKRTGEKVFLECVQDMDHENMFWYRQDPGLGLRLIYFSYDVKMKEKGDIPEGYSVSREKKERFSLILESASTNQTSMYLCASSLLSDMPQHFGDGTRLSIL.

The table lists this clonotype with a count of one. The chain links TRBV5-1 to TRBJ1-2; the D gene is possibly TRBD1 (5 bases). The CDR3 is made up of 16 amino acids. V lost 0 bases and J 4 bases, leaving 16 bases between the germline ends. CDR1 is SGHRS and CDR2 is YFSETQ in the germline V gene. DNA of the CDR3: TGCGCCAGCAGCTTGGAGGACAAGGGGACCCTCTATGGCTACACCTTC. It is translated as CASSLEDKGTLYGYTF.

This clonotype was recorded a few times. This chain connects TRBV7-2 to TRBJ2-7, with D maybe TRBD2 (6 bases). The CDR3 runs to 15 residues. V was shortened by 0 bases and J by 3 bases, with 12 bases between the two germline ends. Germline CDR1 reads SGHTA; CDR2 reads FQGNSA. The CDR3 region is CASSLAQGGGYEQYF. The DNA of the CDR3 is TGTGCCAGCAGCTTAGCTCAGGGAGGAGGCTACGAGCAGTACTTC.

J is TRBJ2-1 and V is TRBV2, with TRBD2 matching 8 bases. CDR1 and CDR2 from the germline V gene are SNHLY and FYNNEI. Germline trimming cut 2 bases from V and 6 bases from J; bases unmatched to any gene: 6. The CDR3 sequence is 15 residues long. The CDR3 DNA sequence: TGTGCCAGCAGTGAAAGGGGACTAGTAGTCAATGAGCAGTTCTTC. Amino acids: CASSERGLVVNEQFF.

This clonotype was found a few times. The genes are TRBV7-2 and TRBJ2-5; 7 bases fit TRBD1. The CDR3 covers 14 residues. The V gene's germline CDR1 is SGHTA and CDR2 FQGNSA. Trimming removed 5 bases from V and 7 bases from J; junction bases left unmatched: 10. CDR3 sequence reads: CASSLGQARRTQYF. In DNA form, the CDR3 reads TGTGCCAGCAGCCTAGGACAGGCCCGTAGGACCCAGTACTTC.

The chain uses TRBV6-1 and TRBJ1-1; TRBD1 agrees at 7 bases. V lost 4 bases and J lost 4; bases outside the gene matches: 6. The V gene's germline CDR1 is MNHNS and CDR2 SASEGT. The CDR3 is 14 amino acids. The CDR3 DNA follows: TGTGCCAGCAGTGCAGTCTGGACAGGCACTGAAGCTTTCTTT. Translation: CASSAVWTGTEAFF.

This rearrangement joins TRBV5-5 to TRBJ1-2; 7 nucleotides line up with TRBD1. This CDR3 contains 15 residues. Germline CDR1 SGHKS, CDR2 YYEKEE (reference sequence). V lost 3 bases and J lost 0; bases outside the gene matches: 5. CDR3 in amino acids: CASSYDRDPNYGYTF. The CDR3 coding sequence is TGTGCCAGCAGCTATGACAGGGACCCTAACTATGGCTACACCTTC.

At least ten counts were recorded for this clonotype. This chain links TRBV12-3 or TRBV12-4 with TRBJ2-5, with D perhaps given as TRBD1 or TRBD2 (7 bases each). Trimming removed 3 bases at V and 5 bases at J, with 13 bases between. This CDR3 spans 14 amino acids. The CDR3 region is CASSFSGGGETQYF. The CDR3 region has the DNA TGTGCCAGCAGTTTCTCAGGGGGAGGGGAGACCCAGTACTTC.

This rearrangement joins TRBV6-5 to TRBJ2-1; 15 bases are a match to TRBD2. The CDR3 is 14 amino acids. V dropped 1 base and J dropped 15; count of bases not matched to a gene: 4. Germline lookup yields CDR1 MNHEY and CDR2 SVGAGI. CDR3 DNA sequence: TGTGCCAGCAGTTACTGGGGGACTAGCGGGGGGCTGTTCTTC. Its protein product is CASSYWGTSGGLFF.